These 8 T cell receptor beta chains were sequenced from one sample in a study of blood T cell repertoires in COVID-19. Clones were sequenced by immunoSEQ multiplex PCR, and TCRdb holds only the in-frame ones, with some missing. Of approximately 260,000 clones listed, roughly 80% are singletons. Sequencing was done on a sample of peripheral blood. Source of these receptors: a woman in her thirties or forties with active or convalescent COVID-19.

The V and J genes are TRBV15 and TRBJ2-1; perhaps TRBD2 as D (5 bases). The V gene's germline CDR1 is LNHNV and CDR2 YYDKDF (reference sequence). Trimming took 2 bases from V and 0 from J, leaving 14 bases between them. This CDR3 spans 17 amino acids. CDR3: CATSRRKSGSSYNEQFF. The CDR3 coding sequence is TGTGCCACCAGCAGAAGAAAGAGCGGAAGCTCCTACAATGAGCAGTTCTTC.

V and J are TRBV4-1 and TRBJ1-3; D might be TRBD1 (5 bases). V lost 4 bases, J lost 0 bases, and 13 bases lay in between. The CDR3 is 16 amino acids. Germline values: CDR1 MGHRA, CDR2 YSYEKL. CDR3 in amino acids: CASSPSQVSSGNTIYF. CDR3 nucleotide sequence: TGCGCCAGCAGCCCGTCACAGGTTAGCTCTGGAAACACCATATATTTT.

V and J are TRBV12-3 or TRBV12-4 and TRBJ1-2, with unresolved D. V was pared by 7 bases and J by 5 bases, with 11 bases between. This CDR3 is built from 12 residues. The CDR3 DNA is TGTGCCAGCACCGCAGTCCTTTATGGCTACACCTTC. Translating it yields CASTAVLYGYTF.

The chain recombines TRBV10-3 with TRBJ1-5; no clear D gene. V lost 0 bases, J lost 0 bases, and 3 bases lay in between. This CDR3 is built from 14 residues. CDR1 and CDR2 (germline): ENHRY, SYGVKD. The chain's CDR3 is CAISESLSNQPQHF. CDR3 nucleotide sequence: TGTGCCATCAGTGAGTCCCTTAGCAATCAGCCCCAGCATTTT.

The chain couples TRBV30 to TRBJ1-3; a weak D match, TRBD1 (6 bases). The ends were cut back, 6 bases at V and 0 bases at J, with 12 bases in the middle. CDR3 length: 14 residues. In germline, CDR1 is GTSNPN, CDR2 SVGIG (reference sequence). CDR3 sequence: CACATGLSGNTIYF. The CDR3 bases are TGTGCCTGCGCGACAGGACTCTCTGGAAACACCATATATTTT.

The chain has TRBV6-6 and TRBJ2-2; TRBD1 matches at 11 bases. J gave up 4 bases and V 5 bases, and 9 bases lay outside the gene matches. The length of the CDR3 is 17 residues. Germline assignment: CDR1 MNHNY and CDR2 SVGAGI (reference sequence). CDR3 in amino acids: CASSHRDRGLGTGELFF. The CDR3, as DNA: TGTGCCAGCAGTCACCGGGACAGGGGGTTGGGCACCGGGGAGCTGTTTTTT.

This clone was recorded a few times. This chain links TRBV4-1 with TRBJ1-2; a weak D match, TRBD1 (5 bases). The CDR3 is 14 amino acids. Trimming left V 8 bases short and J 5 bases short, with 18 bases between. Germline CDR1 is MGHRA and CDR2 is YSYEKL. In nucleotides, the CDR3 is TGCGCCAGCGGTAGCTCAGGGTTAAATTATGGCTACACCTTC. Translated: CASGSSGLNYGYTF.

This clone was observed a single time. The chain joins TRBV13 to TRBJ2-2, with TRBD1 matching 9 bases. The CDR3 totals 16 residues. The junction had 8 bases not matched to a gene; V was cut back by 4 bases and J by 5 bases. CDR1 and CDR2 (germline): PRHDT, FYEKMQ (reference sequence). The CDR3 DNA sequence: TGTGCCAGCAGCTCAAGGGACAGGGTATCAACCGGGGAGCTGTTTTTT. Its protein is CASSSRDRVSTGELFF.